A single sample gave rise to the 22 T cell receptor beta chains below, sequenced in a study of blood T cell repertoires in COVID-19. Profiling relied on immunoSEQ multiplex PCR, and the TCRdb table lists in-frame clones only, not all of them. This sample has fewer than 350,000 clones, with just over 85% found just once. Sequenced sample: PBMCs or T cells enriched from blood (not recorded which). The receptor set was obtained from a woman aged 40 to 49 with acute COVID-19.

The chain couples TRBV4-3 to TRBJ2-7; 9 nucleotides align to TRBD2. CDR1 and CDR2 (germline): LGHNA, YSLEER. The CDR3 spans 15 residues. The ends lost 0 bases at V and 2 bases at J; junction bases unmatched: 2. In nucleotides, the CDR3 is TGCGCCAGCAGCCAAGAGGCGGGAGGGCCCTACGAGCAGTACTTC. This gives the protein CASSQEAGGPYEQYF.

This rearrangement joins TRBV27 to TRBJ1-2; 10 nucleotides align to TRBD1. Germline-derived CDR1 and CDR2 are MNHEY and SMNVEV (reference sequence). CDR3 length: 16 residues. V shed 5 bases and J 6 bases; nucleotides not matched to a gene: 12. Written as DNA, the CDR3 is TGTGCCAGCAGTCTACAACGACAGGGGGCGGAAAATGGCTACACCTTC. It codes for CASSLQRQGAENGYTF.

The chain employs TRBV28 and TRBJ2-7, with a possible D match to TRBD2 (5 bases). V lost 6 bases to trimming and J lost 7 bases, with 16 bases between them. This CDR3 is 13 amino acids long. Germline-derived CDR1 and CDR2 are MDHEN and SYDVKM. As DNA, the CDR3 is TGTGCCAGCAGGAACCATGGACCGGGGGAGCAGTACTTC. This codes for CASRNHGPGEQYF.

This chain uses TRBV10-3 with TRBJ2-2; 7 nucleotides match TRBD1. CDR3 length: 17 amino acids. Germline V gives CDR1 ENHRY, CDR2 SYGVKD. After removal of 6 bases from V and 0 bases from J, the junction contained 10 bases not matched to a gene. The CDR3 sequence is CAIRTGEGISNTGELFF. In DNA, the CDR3 is TGTGCCATCAGAACAGGGGAAGGGATTTCGAACACCGGGGAGCTGTTTTTT.

The chain uses TRBV2 and TRBJ1-4; D is perhaps TRBD1 (6 bases). The germline V gene encodes CDR1 SNHLY and CDR2 FYNNEI. Trimming removed 4 bases at V and 7 bases at J, with 10 bases between. CDR3 length: 13 residues. The CDR3 here is CASSVIQGEKLFF. CDR3 nucleotide sequence: TGTGCCAGCAGTGTGATACAGGGTGAAAAACTGTTTTTT.

The DNA of the CDR3 is TGTGCCAGCAGTGAAGTGGGGGGTGCAACTAATGAAAAACTGTTTTTT. Residues: CASSEVGGATNEKLFF. The gene calls are TRBV6-1 and TRBJ1-4; tentatively, D is TRBD1 (5 bases). Germline values: CDR1 MNHNS, CDR2 SASEGT. The germline V and J ends were trimmed by 1 base and 0 bases, with 9 bases remaining between them. CDR3 size: 16 residues.

The chain is built from TRBV27 and TRBJ2-1; 11 nucleotides align to TRBD2. The CDR3 has 17 amino acids. Trimming at V came to 4 bases and at J to 4 bases, leaving 9 bases not matched to a gene. Germline-derived CDR1 and CDR2 are MNHEY and SMNVEV (reference sequence). The chain's CDR3 is CASSSTTGTSGYNEQFF. As DNA, the CDR3 is TGTGCCAGCAGTTCAACTACCGGGACTAGCGGATACAATGAGCAGTTCTTC.

The V and J genes are TRBV4-1 and TRBJ1-5; 9 bases map to TRBD1. With 1 base clipped from V and 6 bases from J, the junction kept 1 base outside the gene matches. Germline assignment: CDR1 MGHRA and CDR2 YSYEKL. The CDR3 runs to 14 residues. CDR3 loop: CASSQGTGVQPQHF. The DNA for the CDR3 is TGCGCCAGCAGCCAAGGGACAGGGGTTCAGCCCCAGCATTTT.

The chain combines TRBV29-1 with TRBJ2-7; weak D call: TRBD1 (5 bases). Deletions cut 4 bases from V and 3 bases from J, with 13 bases between. CDR1 and CDR2 from the germline V gene are SQVTM and ANQGSEA. The CDR3 consists of 13 residues. This chain's CDR3 is CSVGEAGYYEQYF. The CDR3 bases are TGCAGCGTTGGCGAGGCAGGGTACTACGAGCAGTACTTC.

The chain is built from TRBV7-9 and TRBJ1-2; D is possibly TRBD1 (6 bases). V lost 0 bases to trimming and J lost 1 base, with 15 bases between them. Looked up from germline, CDR1 is SEHNR and CDR2 is FQNEAQ (reference sequence). This CDR3 is built from 17 residues. For the CDR3, the DNA is TGTGCCAGCAGCTTAGCGGCAGGACAGTACATTAACTATGGCTACACCTTC. Protein sequence: CASSLAAGQYINYGYTF.

The chain couples TRBV7-2 to TRBJ2-2; D is possibly TRBD2 (5 bases). Germline V gene sequence: CDR1 SGHTA, CDR2 FQGNSA. Trimming removed 0 bases from V and 5 bases from J, with 10 bases in between. This CDR3 contains 15 residues. CDR3 DNA sequence: TGTGCCAGCAGCTTAGCGGGAGCGTGGACCGGGGAGCTGTTTTTT. Residues: CASSLAGAWTGELFF.

The chain has TRBV7-2 and TRBJ1-5; maybe TRBD1 (6 bases). The length of the CDR3 is 16 residues. V shed 1 base and J shed 1 base, with 11 bases lying between them. CDR1 and CDR2 (germline): SGHTA, FQGNSA. The CDR3 nucleotides read TGTGCCAGCAGCTTAGGTGCAACAGGGAGCAATCAGCCCCAGCATTTT. Protein: CASSLGATGSNQPQHF.

V is TRBV7-2 and J is TRBJ2-7; a weak D match, TRBD1 (5 bases). Trimming stripped 0 bases from V and 5 bases from J, with 14 bases between. The germline V gene has CDR1 SGHTA and CDR2 FQGNSA. The CDR3 loop spans 15 amino acids. CDR3 sequence: CASSLAIPGIDEQYF. DNA of the CDR3: TGTGCCAGCAGCTTAGCGATCCCAGGGATCGACGAGCAGTACTTC. The complete variable domain, with remaining parts taken from reference TRBV7-2 and TRBJ2-7, reads GAGVSQSPSNKVTEKGKDVELRCDPISGHTALYWYRQSLGQGLEFLIYFQGNSAPDKSGLPSDRFSAERTGGSVSTLTIQRTQQEDSAVYLCASSLAIPGIDEQYFGPGTRLTVT.

CDR3 protein: CASSPSLFSFNRTSRLEDTEQYF. The CDR3 nucleotides read TGTGCCAGCAGCCCCTCACTGTTTTCCTTTAACAGGACTAGCCGGCTAGAGGATACCGAGCAGTACTTC. V is TRBV28 and J is TRBJ2-7, with TRBD2 matching over 8 bases. The CDR3 runs to 23 residues. Germline-derived CDR1 and CDR2 are MDHEN and SYDVKM. The V segment lost 6 bases and the J segment 6 bases; nucleotides outside the gene matches: 37.

The rearrangement uses TRBV5-8 and TRBJ1-1, with D possibly matching TRBD1 (5 bases). The length of the CDR3 is 14 residues. V lost 4 bases, J lost 5 bases, and 15 bases lay in between. Germline V gene lookup returns CDR1 SGHTS and CDR2 YDEGEE. CDR3 protein: CASSVGGGGTEAFF. In nucleotides, the CDR3 is TGTGCCAGCAGCGTCGGGGGGGGTGGGACTGAAGCTTTCTTT.

The chain uses TRBV9 and TRBJ2-1; the D gene is possibly TRBD1 (5 bases). The CDR3 sequence is 14 residues long. V was shortened by 1 base and J by 10 bases, with 15 bases between the two germline ends. Germline-derived CDR1 and CDR2 are SGDLS and YYNGEE. The CDR3 nucleotides read TGTGCCAGCAGCGTACTTACTCAGGGTGGGGAGCAGTTCTTC. This translates into CASSVLTQGGEQFF.

V usage is TRBV28 and J usage is TRBJ2-2, with TRBD1 matching 10 bases. Germline V gene lookup returns CDR1 MDHEN and CDR2 SYDVKM. CDR3 length: 17 amino acids. After removal of 6 bases from V and 5 bases from J, the junction contained 12 bases not matched to a gene. The CDR3, as DNA: TGTGCCAGCAGCCCCCCCGCCGGGACAGGGGTAACCGGGGAGCTGTTTTTT. Residues: CASSPPAGTGVTGELFF.

The genes are TRBV27 and TRBJ1-2, with a possible D match to TRBD1 (5 bases). The CDR3 totals 13 residues. The germline V gene encodes CDR1 MNHEY and CDR2 SMNVEV (reference sequence). V was cut by 6 bases and J by 8 bases, with 16 bases left in between. The CDR3 protein is CASRPVGAKGYTF. In nucleotides, the CDR3 is TGTGCCAGCAGACCAGTAGGGGCCAAGGGCTACACCTTC.

The gene calls are TRBV25-1 and TRBJ1-4; 10 bases are a match to TRBD1. In germline, CDR1 is MGHDK, CDR2 SYGVNS. Trimming removed 6 bases from V and 8 bases from J; junction bases left unmatched: 6. The CDR3 consists of 14 residues. The CDR3 loop reads CASRGDRGSEKLFF. In nucleotides, the CDR3 is TGTGCCAGCAGGGGGGACAGGGGAAGCGAAAAACTGTTTTTT.

The V and J genes are TRBV7-2 and TRBJ2-3, with 13 bases aligning to TRBD2. Trimming removed 2 bases from V and 7 bases from J; junction bases left unmatched: 3. This CDR3 contains 15 residues. Looked up from germline, CDR1 is SGHTA and CDR2 is FQGNSA. For the CDR3, the DNA is TGTGCCAGCAGCTTAACTAGCGGGGGGGCGAATACGCAGTATTTT. This encodes CASSLTSGGANTQYF.

The chain uses TRBV28 and TRBJ2-7; 9 positions agree with TRBD1. The trim removed 4 bases at V and 4 bases at J, leaving 5 bases unmatched. Germline V lookup: CDR1 MDHEN, CDR2 SYDVKM. The CDR3 runs to 14 residues. CDR3 protein: CASSWTGDTYEQYF. CDR3 nucleotides: TGTGCCAGCAGTTGGACAGGGGATACTTACGAGCAGTACTTC.

The chain carries TRBV19 and TRBJ1-4, with 11 bases fitting TRBD1. CDR1 and CDR2 (germline): LNHDA, SQIVND (reference sequence). This CDR3 comprises 21 residues. V lost 1 base to trimming and J lost 10 bases; unmatched junction nucleotides: 23. CDR3 sequence: CASSIVGNRDRGGGARGKLFF. CDR3 DNA: TGTGCCAGTAGTATAGTCGGAAACCGGGACAGGGGGGGTGGCGCCCGCGGAAAACTGTTTTTT.